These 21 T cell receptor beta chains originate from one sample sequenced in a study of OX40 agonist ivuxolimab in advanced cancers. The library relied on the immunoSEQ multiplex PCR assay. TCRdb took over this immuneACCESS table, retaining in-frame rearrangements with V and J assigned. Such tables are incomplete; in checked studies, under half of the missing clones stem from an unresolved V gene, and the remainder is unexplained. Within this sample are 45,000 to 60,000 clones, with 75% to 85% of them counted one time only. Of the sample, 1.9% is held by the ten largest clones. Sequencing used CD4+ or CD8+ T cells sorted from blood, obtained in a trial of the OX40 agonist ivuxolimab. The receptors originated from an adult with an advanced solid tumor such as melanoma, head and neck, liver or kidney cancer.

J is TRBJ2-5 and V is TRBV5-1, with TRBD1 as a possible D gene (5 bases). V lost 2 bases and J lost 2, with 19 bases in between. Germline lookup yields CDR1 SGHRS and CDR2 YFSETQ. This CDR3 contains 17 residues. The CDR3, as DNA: TGCGCCAGCAGCTTCGGACACAGATTTGAGACGCAAGAGACCCAGTACTTC. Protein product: CASSFGHRFETQETQYF.

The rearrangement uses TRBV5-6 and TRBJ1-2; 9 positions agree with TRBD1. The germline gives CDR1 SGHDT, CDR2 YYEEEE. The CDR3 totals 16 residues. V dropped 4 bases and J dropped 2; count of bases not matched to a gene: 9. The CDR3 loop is CASSPGTGSLNYGYTF. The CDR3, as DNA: TGTGCCAGCAGCCCGGGGACAGGGTCCCTCAACTATGGCTACACCTTC.

In DNA form, the CDR3 reads TGTGCCAGCAGCGTAAGGCTAGGCGCCGGGGAGCTGTTTTTT. Translating it yields CASSVRLGAGELFF. The chain links TRBV9 to TRBJ2-2; the D is unclear. Per germline, CDR1 SGDLS and CDR2 YYNGEE. The CDR3 sequence is 14 residues long. V lost 1 base and J lost 6, with 10 bases in between.

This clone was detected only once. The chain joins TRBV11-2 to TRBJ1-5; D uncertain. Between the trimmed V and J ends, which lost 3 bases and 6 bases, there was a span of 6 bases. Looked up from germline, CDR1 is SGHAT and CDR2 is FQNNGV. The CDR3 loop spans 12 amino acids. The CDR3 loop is CASSFPGQPQHF. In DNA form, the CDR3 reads TGTGCCAGCAGCTTCCCGGGTCAGCCCCAGCATTTT.

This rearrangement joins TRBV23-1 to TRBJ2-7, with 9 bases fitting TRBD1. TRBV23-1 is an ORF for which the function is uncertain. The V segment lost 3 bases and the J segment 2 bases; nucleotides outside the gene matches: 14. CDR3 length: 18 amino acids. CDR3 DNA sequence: TGCGCCAGCAGTCACCCCCGCCCCCGGGACAGGGCCCCCTACGAGCAGTACTTC. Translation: CASSHPRPRDRAPYEQYF.

In nucleotides, the CDR3 is TGTGCCAGCAGCTTAGGTCAGGGGAATACAGATACGCAGTATTTT. Translation gives CASSLGQGNTDTQYF. The chain is built from TRBV7-2 and TRBJ2-3; a weak D match, TRBD1 (6 bases). The length of the CDR3 is 15 residues. Between the trimmed V and J ends, which lost 1 base and 3 bases, there was a span of 11 bases. Germline CDR1 and CDR2: SGHTA and FQGNSA.

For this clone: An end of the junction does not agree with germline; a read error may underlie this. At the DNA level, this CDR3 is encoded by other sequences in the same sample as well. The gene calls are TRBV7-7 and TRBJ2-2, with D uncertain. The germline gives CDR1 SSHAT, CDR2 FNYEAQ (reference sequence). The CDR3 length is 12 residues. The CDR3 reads CASSPPSGELFF. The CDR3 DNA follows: TGTGCTAGCAGCCCCCCGTCTGGGGAGCTGTTTTTT.

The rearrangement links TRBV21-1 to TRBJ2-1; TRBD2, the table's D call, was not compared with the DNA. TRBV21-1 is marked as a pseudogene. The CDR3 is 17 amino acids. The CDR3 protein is CASSAGLAGHSYNEQFF. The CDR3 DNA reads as TGTGCCAGCAGCGCGGGACTAGCGGGGCACTCCTACAATGAGCAGTTCTTC.

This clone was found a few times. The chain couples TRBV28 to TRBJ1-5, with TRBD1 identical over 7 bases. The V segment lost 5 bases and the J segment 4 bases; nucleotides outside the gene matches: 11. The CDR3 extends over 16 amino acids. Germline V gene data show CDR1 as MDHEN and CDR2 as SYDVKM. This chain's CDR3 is CASSPTRQGGNQPQHF. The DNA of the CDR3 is TGTGCCAGCAGTCCCACCCGACAGGGAGGGAATCAGCCCCAGCATTTT.

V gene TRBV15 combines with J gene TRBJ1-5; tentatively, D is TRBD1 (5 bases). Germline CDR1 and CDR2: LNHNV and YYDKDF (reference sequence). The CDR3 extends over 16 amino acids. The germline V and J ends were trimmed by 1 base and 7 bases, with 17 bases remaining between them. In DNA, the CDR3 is TGTGCCACCAGCAGAGGTGCCCAGGGCGAGGGACAGCCCCAGCATTTT. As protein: CATSRGAQGEGQPQHF.

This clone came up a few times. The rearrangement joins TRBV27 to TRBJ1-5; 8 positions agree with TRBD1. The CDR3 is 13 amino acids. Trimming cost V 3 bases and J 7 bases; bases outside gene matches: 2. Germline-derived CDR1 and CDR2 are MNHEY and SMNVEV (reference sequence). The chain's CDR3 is CASSLTGDQPQHF. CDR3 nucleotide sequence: TGTGCCAGCAGTTTGACAGGGGACCAGCCCCAGCATTTT.

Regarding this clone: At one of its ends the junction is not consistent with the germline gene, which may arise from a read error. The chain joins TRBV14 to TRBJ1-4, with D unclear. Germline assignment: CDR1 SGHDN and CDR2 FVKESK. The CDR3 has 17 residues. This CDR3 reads CASSRTFDTSTSEKLFF. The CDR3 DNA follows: TGTGCCAGCAGCAGGACCTTCGACACTTCAACTAGTGAAAAACTGTTTTTT.

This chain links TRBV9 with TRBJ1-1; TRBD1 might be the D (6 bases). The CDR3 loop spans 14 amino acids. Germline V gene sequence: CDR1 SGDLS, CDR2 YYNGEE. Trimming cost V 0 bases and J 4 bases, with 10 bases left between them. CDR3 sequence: CASSVAGGATEAFF. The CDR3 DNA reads TGTGCCAGCAGCGTAGCTGGGGGGGCCACTGAAGCTTTCTTT.

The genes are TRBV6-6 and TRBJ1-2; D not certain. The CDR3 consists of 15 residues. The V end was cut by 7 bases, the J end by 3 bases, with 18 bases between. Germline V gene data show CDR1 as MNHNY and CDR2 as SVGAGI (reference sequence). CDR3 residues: CASNSFTDPDYGYTF. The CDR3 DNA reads TGTGCCAGCAATAGCTTTACGGATCCGGACTATGGCTACACCTTC.

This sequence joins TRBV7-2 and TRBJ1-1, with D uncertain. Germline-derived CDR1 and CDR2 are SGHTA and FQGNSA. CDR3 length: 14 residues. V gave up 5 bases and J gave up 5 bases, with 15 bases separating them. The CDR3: CASSANRLATEAFF. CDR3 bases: TGTGCCAGCAGCGCCAACAGATTAGCAACTGAAGCTTTCTTT.

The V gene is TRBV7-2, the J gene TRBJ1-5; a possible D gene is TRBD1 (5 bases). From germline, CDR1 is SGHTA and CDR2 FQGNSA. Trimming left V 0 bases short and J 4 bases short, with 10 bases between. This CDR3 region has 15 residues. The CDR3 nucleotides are TGTGCCAGCAGCTTAGCACCGGGACCGAATCAGCCCCAGCATTTT. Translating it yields CASSLAPGPNQPQHF.

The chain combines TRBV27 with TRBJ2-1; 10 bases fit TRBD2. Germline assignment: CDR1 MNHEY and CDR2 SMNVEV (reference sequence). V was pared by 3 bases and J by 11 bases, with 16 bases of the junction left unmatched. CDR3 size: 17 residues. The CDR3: CASSLIVPPTSGNKQFF. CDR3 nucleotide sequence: TGTGCCAGCAGTTTGATTGTCCCGCCAACTAGCGGGAACAAGCAGTTCTTC.

The CDR3 DNA reads as TGCGCCAGCAGCTTGGTAGGGGCTGGGGCCAACGTCCTGACTTTC. Encoded protein: CASSLVGAGANVLTF. J is TRBJ2-6 and V is TRBV5-1, with D perhaps matching TRBD1 (5 bases). Deletions cut 0 bases from V and 2 bases from J, with 6 bases between. This CDR3 comprises 15 residues. Germline assignment: CDR1 SGHRS and CDR2 YFSETQ.

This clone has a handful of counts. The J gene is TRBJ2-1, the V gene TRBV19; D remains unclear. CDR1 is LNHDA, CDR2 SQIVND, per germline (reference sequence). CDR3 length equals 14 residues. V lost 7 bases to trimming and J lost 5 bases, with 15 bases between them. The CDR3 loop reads CASIGTDRNNEQFF. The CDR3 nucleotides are TGTGCCAGTATCGGCACGGACCGAAACAATGAGCAGTTCTTC.

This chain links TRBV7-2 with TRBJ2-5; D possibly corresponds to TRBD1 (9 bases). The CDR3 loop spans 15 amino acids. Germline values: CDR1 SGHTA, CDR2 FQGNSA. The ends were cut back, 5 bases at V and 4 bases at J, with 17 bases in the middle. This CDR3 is CASSPGGTGRETQYF. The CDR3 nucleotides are TGTGCCAGCAGCCCGGGAGGGACAGGGAGAGAGACCCAGTACTTC.

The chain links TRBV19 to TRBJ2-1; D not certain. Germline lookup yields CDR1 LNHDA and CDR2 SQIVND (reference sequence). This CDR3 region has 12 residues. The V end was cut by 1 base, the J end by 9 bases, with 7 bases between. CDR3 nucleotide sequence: TGTGCCAGTAGTATAGGGTACGGTGAGCAGTTCTTC. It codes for CASSIGYGEQFF.